This T cell receptor beta chain was found in a study of OX40 agonist ivuxolimab in advanced cancers. Study as a whole: Ivuxolimab doses were 0.01, 0.1, 0.3, 1.5, 3 or 10 mg/kg every 2 weeks.

On this clone: The antigen is undetermined.

Study-wide results and caveats: Expanded clones were, on average, more numerous among CD8+ T cells than CD4+. In the expanded peripheral T cells, antigen specificity was never determined.

CDR1 and CDR2 (germline): SGHNT, YYREEE (reference sequence). The CDR3 extends over 17 amino acids. V dropped 4 bases and J dropped 3; count of bases not matched to a gene: 6. At baseline, cycle 4 day 1, and cycle 7 day 1, blood was sampled. The repertoire was sequenced with immunoSEQ multiplex PCR; TCRdb's copy has only in-frame clones and lacks some. The data hold about 83,000 clones, with 80% to 90% observed a single time. The chain has TRBV5-4 and TRBJ2-1; 14 nucleotides match TRBD2. The material sequenced was CD4+ or CD8+ T cells sorted from blood, taken in a trial of the OX40 agonist ivuxolimab. The receptor comes from an adult with an advanced solid tumor such as melanoma, head and neck, liver or kidney cancer. DNA of the CDR3: TGTGCCAGCAGCACAGGACTAGCGGGGGGTAACTACAATGAGCAGTTCTTC. It is translated as CASSTGLAGGNYNEQFF.